These 17 T cell receptor beta chains were sequenced from one sample in a study of blood T cell repertoires in COVID-19. The data were produced by immunoSEQ multiplex PCR, yet TCRdb's version contains in-frame clones alone and is incomplete. The sample lists about 200,000 clones; about 85% were seen once. The sample was peripheral blood. The receptors here all came from a woman older than 75 with acute or convalescent COVID-19.

The chain combines TRBV13 with TRBJ2-1, with D unresolved. Trimming took 5 bases from V and 12 from J, leaving 14 bases between them. The CDR3 sequence is 12 residues long. Germline lookup yields CDR1 PRHDT and CDR2 FYEKMQ (reference sequence). The CDR3 loop reads CASSPTERSQFF. For the CDR3, the DNA is TGTGCCAGCAGCCCGACCGAGCGCTCGCAGTTCTTC. Full variable domain (outside the CDR3, taken from reference TRBV13 and TRBJ2-1): AAGVIQSPRHLIKEKRETATLKCYPIPRHDTVYWYQQGPGQDPQFLISFYEKMQSDKGSIPDRFSAQQFSDYHSELNMSSLELGDSALYFCASSPTERSQFFGPGTRLTVL.

This clone was seen only a few times. The rearrangement uses TRBV5-4 and TRBJ2-5, with TRBD2 identical over 13 bases. This CDR3 is 16 amino acids long. Trimming removed 3 bases from V and 2 bases from J; junction bases left unmatched: 4. Germline loops: CDR1 SGHNT, CDR2 YYREEE (reference sequence). The CDR3 is CASSWGLAGLQETQYF. The CDR3 region has the DNA TGTGCCAGCAGCTGGGGACTAGCGGGATTACAAGAGACCCAGTACTTC.

This chain joins TRBV5-5 and TRBJ2-7, with 9 bases lining up with TRBD2. Trimming removed 5 bases from V and 7 bases from J; junction bases left unmatched: 4. The CDR3 is 12 amino acids. Germline loops: CDR1 SGHKS, CDR2 YYEKEE (reference sequence). The CDR3 coding sequence is TGTGCCAGCAGTGGCGGGGGGGAGGAGCAGTACTTC. Protein product: CASSGGGEEQYF.

The gene calls are TRBV7-8 and TRBJ2-7, with D possibly being TRBD1 (6 bases). Germline V gives CDR1 SGHVS, CDR2 FQNEAQ. The CDR3 is 11 amino acids. V was shortened by 2 bases and J by 10 bases, with 9 bases between the two germline ends. CDR3 amino acids: CASSLQGKQYF. CDR3 nucleotide sequence: TGTGCCAGCAGCTTACAGGGGAAACAGTACTTC.

The chain employs TRBV7-9 and TRBJ2-5; 7 positions match TRBD1. This CDR3 has 19 residues. V lost 3 bases, J lost 2 bases, and 18 bases stayed unmatched. Germline values: CDR1 SEHNR, CDR2 FQNEAQ (reference sequence). The CDR3 DNA reads TGTGCCAGCAGCTTGGGGAGACAGGGTGATCTGAGTATACAAGAGACCCAGTACTTC. It yields the protein CASSLGRQGDLSIQETQYF. The entire variable domain, with the rest obtained from reference TRBV7-9 and TRBJ2-5, is as follows: DTGVSQNPRHKITKRGQNVTFRCDPISEHNRLYWYRQTLGQGPEFLTYFQNEAQLEKSRLLSDRFSAERPKGSFSTLEIQRTEQGDSAMYLCASSLGRQGDLSIQETQYFGPGTRLLVL.

This clone was seen a handful of times. The chain combines TRBV28 with TRBJ2-7, with TRBD1 matching over 9 bases. The V and J ends lost 6 bases and 5 bases, in that order; junction bases with no gene match: 23. The CDR3 runs to 19 residues. The germline CDR1 and CDR2 sequences are MDHEN and SYDVKM. DNA for the CDR3: TGTGCCAGCAGGGCCCTTCAGGGGACACCGGGACAGGGAATCCACGAGCAGTACTTC. Translation gives CASRALQGTPGQGIHEQYF.

V gene TRBV25-1 combines with J gene TRBJ2-2; D perhaps matches TRBD1 (5 bases). V gave up 1 base and J gave up 2 bases, with 8 bases separating them. This CDR3 spans 15 amino acids. CDR1 is MGHDK, CDR2 SYGVNS, per germline. Here the CDR3 DNA reads TGTGCCAGCAGTGAATTTTGGACAAACACCGGGGAGCTGTTTTTT. Translated, it gives CASSEFWTNTGELFF.

This clone was found once. The chain couples TRBV5-1 to TRBJ1-1; D might be TRBD1 (5 bases). The germline CDR1 and CDR2 sequences are SGHRS and YFSETQ. V lost 0 bases to trimming and J lost 6 bases, with 21 bases between them. CDR3 length: 17 amino acids. CDR3 amino acids: CASSLATGSPWWAEAFF. CDR3 DNA: TGCGCCAGCAGCTTGGCCACAGGATCCCCCTGGTGGGCTGAAGCTTTCTTT.

This clone came up once. The chain recombines TRBV2 with TRBJ2-1; 8 nucleotides align to TRBD2. V shed 10 bases and J 0 bases; nucleotides not matched to a gene: 5. The CDR3 has 14 residues. CDR1 is SNHLY, CDR2 FYNNEI, per germline. The CDR3 loop reads CAIRLASSYNEQFF. DNA of the CDR3: TGTGCCATACGACTAGCGAGCTCCTACAATGAGCAGTTCTTC.

This clone was seen more than once but under ten times. The V and J genes are TRBV5-1 and TRBJ1-1; no clear D. CDR3 length: 16 residues. Germline CDR1 and CDR2: SGHRS and YFSETQ. V lost 0 bases to trimming and J lost 0 bases, with 12 bases between them. The DNA of the CDR3 is TGCGCCAGCAGCTTGGTCCCAACTACCATGAACACTGAAGCTTTCTTT. Its translation: CASSLVPTTMNTEAFF.

A few counts support this clone. The chain joins TRBV10-3 to TRBJ2-1, with 12 bases that match TRBD2. CDR1 is ENHRY and CDR2 is SYGVKD in the germline V gene. J lost 0 bases, V lost 4 bases, and 1 base had no gene match. The length of the CDR3 is 16 residues. The CDR3 region has the DNA TGTGCCATCAGTGGGACTAGCGGGATCTCCTACAATGAGCAGTTCTTC. Translated, it gives CAISGTSGISYNEQFF.

This sequence joins TRBV12-2 and TRBJ2-7; the D segment call TRBD2 is taken from the table without a DNA check. TRBV12-2 is flagged as a pseudogene. The CDR3 sequence is 19 residues long. Here the CDR3 reads CASRLGGVGTFQMGYEQYF. The CDR3 DNA sequence: TGTGCAAGTCGCTTAGGAGGGGTCGGGACTTTCCAAATGGGCTACGAGCAGTACTTC.

For the CDR3, the DNA is TGTGCCAGCAGCCAAGATTTGGTGCGGGGCCCCTACGAGCAGTACTTC. The encoded protein is CASSQDLVRGPYEQYF. This chain links TRBV14 with TRBJ2-7, with a possible D match to TRBD2 (6 bases). Trimming cost V 0 bases and J 2 bases, with 14 bases left between them. This CDR3 has 16 residues. Per the germline V gene, CDR1 is SGHDN and CDR2 is FVKESK. Full variable domain (remainder filled in from reference TRBV14 and TRBJ2-7): EAGVTQFPSHSVIEKGQTVTLRCDPISGHDNLYWYRRVMGKEIKFLLHFVKESKQDESGMPNNRFLAERTGGTYSTLKVQPAELEDSGVYFCASSQDLVRGPYEQYFGPGTRLTVT.

The V call is TRBV6-5, the J call TRBJ1-3, with D perhaps TRBD1 (5 bases). V lost 6 bases and J 4 bases, leaving 10 bases between the germline ends. The germline V gene has CDR1 MNHEY and CDR2 SVGAGI. The CDR3 covers 13 residues. This chain's CDR3 is CASRAGLGNTIYF. In DNA, the CDR3 is TGTGCCAGCAGAGCAGGGCTCGGAAACACCATATATTTT.

The V call is TRBV5-1, the J call TRBJ2-7; TRBD1 matches 9 bases. CDR1 and CDR2 from the germline V gene are SGHRS and YFSETQ. Trimming at V came to 5 bases and at J to 5 bases, leaving 5 bases not matched to a gene. The CDR3 is made up of 13 amino acids. CDR3 bases: TGCGCCAGCAGTTCGAGGACAGGGGACGAGCAGTACTTC. It translates to CASSSRTGDEQYF. The full variable domain, its missing parts supplied by reference TRBV5-1 and TRBJ2-7, is KAGVTQTPRYLIKTRGQQVTLSCSPISGHRSVSWYQQTPGQGLQFLFEYFSETQRNKGNFPGRFSGRQFSNSRSEMNVSTLELGDSALYLCASSSRTGDEQYFGPGTRLTVT.

The chain uses TRBV4-1 and TRBJ2-5; 13 bases are a match to TRBD2. This CDR3 has 18 amino acids. CDR1 is MGHRA, CDR2 YSYEKL, per germline. J was trimmed by 1 base and V by 0 bases; bases with no gene match: 5. The CDR3, as DNA: TGCGCCAGCAGCCAAGATAGGGGACTAGCGGGATTCCAAGAGACCCAGTACTTC. It encodes CASSQDRGLAGFQETQYF.

V and J are TRBV5-1 and TRBJ1-1, with a tentative D call TRBD1 (6 bases). This CDR3 contains 14 residues. The V end lost 1 base, the J end lost 11 bases, and 18 bases lay between the germline ends. Germline V gene lookup returns CDR1 SGHRS and CDR2 YFSETQ. This chain's CDR3 is CASSLRQGSPTAFF. In DNA form, the CDR3 reads TGCGCCAGCAGCTTGCGTCAGGGGAGCCCTACGGCTTTCTTT.